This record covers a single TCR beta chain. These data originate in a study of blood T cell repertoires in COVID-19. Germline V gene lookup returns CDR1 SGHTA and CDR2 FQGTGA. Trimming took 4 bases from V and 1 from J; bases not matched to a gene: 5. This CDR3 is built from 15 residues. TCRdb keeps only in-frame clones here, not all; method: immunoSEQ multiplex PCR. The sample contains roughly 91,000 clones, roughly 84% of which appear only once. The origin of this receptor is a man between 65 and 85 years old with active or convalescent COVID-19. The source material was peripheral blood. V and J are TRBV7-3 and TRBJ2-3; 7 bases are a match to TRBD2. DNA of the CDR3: TGTGCCAGCAGCTCGCTGGCGGGGGGCACAGATACGCAGTATTTT. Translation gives CASSSLAGGTDTQYF.